Following are 30 T cell receptor beta chains from one sample sequenced in a study of T-cell memory formation after mild COVID-19. TCRdb used MiXCR to reprocess the 5' RACE reads, holding one entry per CDR3 protein. The sample shows approximately 500,000 distinct CDR3 sequences, around a quarter of them seen only once. The sample comprised PBMCs or a T cell subset sorted from them (not recorded which). The receptor set was obtained from an adult woman who had mild COVID-19 (a few samples of this study predate the infection). Cell type and time point are not known.

The CDR3 protein is CSARSAADQPQHF. CDR3 nucleotides: TGCAGTGCTAGGTCCGCGGCCGATCAGCCCCAGCATTTT. This chain connects TRBV20-1 to TRBJ1-5; D uncertain. This CDR3 comprises 13 residues. Germline-derived CDR1 and CDR2 are DFQATT and SNEGSKA (reference sequence). V dropped 3 bases and J dropped 5 bases, with 11 bases sitting between them.

This clonotype was picked up a small number of times. The rearrangement links TRBV5-1 to TRBJ1-3, with TRBD1 matching over 9 bases. The CDR3 extends over 14 amino acids. Germline assignment: CDR1 SGHRS and CDR2 YFSETQ. V was clipped by 0 bases and J by 8 bases; unmatched bases: 3. DNA of the CDR3: TGCGCCAGCAGCTTGGAGGGACAGGGCTACACCATATATTTT. Translating it yields CASSLEGQGYTIYF. Complete variable domain (other parts from reference TRBV5-1 and TRBJ1-3): KAGVTQTPRYLIKTRGQQVTLSCSPISGHRSVSWYQQTPGQGLQFLFEYFSETQRNKGNFPGRFSGRQFSNSRSEMNVSTLELGDSALYLCASSLEGQGYTIYFGEGSWLTVV.

This clonotype was found a few times. CDR3 sequence (DNA): TGTGCCAGCAGCTTGGTGTATTCTAGCACAGATACGCAGTATTTT. Translating it yields CASSLVYSSTDTQYF. This chain links TRBV5-5 with TRBJ2-3; D gene ambiguous. This CDR3 comprises 15 residues. V was pared by 0 bases and J by 0 bases, with 8 bases between. CDR1 SGHKS and CDR2 YYEKEE come from the germline V gene (reference sequence).

The chain uses TRBV29-1 and TRBJ2-7; D gene uncertain. With 1 base removed from V and 2 bases from J, the gap between germline ends came to 6 bases. The V gene's germline CDR1 is SQVTM and CDR2 ANQGSEA. The CDR3 consists of 12 residues. The CDR3 bases are TGCAGCGTTGAAGGGCTCGCCTACGAGCAGTACTTC. This sequence encodes CSVEGLAYEQYF.

This clonotype turned up a few times. The chain combines TRBV7-2 with TRBJ2-3, with a possible D match to TRBD2 (6 bases). Trimming left V 4 bases short and J 0 bases short, with 14 bases between. CDR3 length: 16 residues. CDR1 SGHTA and CDR2 FQGNSA come from the germline V gene. The CDR3 region has the DNA TGTGCCAGCAGCTCGGACTATCCCCCTAGCACAGATACGCAGTATTTT. This codes for CASSSDYPPSTDTQYF.

J is TRBJ1-1 and V is TRBV7-9; D perhaps matches TRBD1 (5 bases). CDR1 and CDR2 from the germline V gene are SEHNR and FQNEAQ (reference sequence). The CDR3 runs to 13 residues. The V and J ends lost 8 bases and 5 bases respectively, with 15 bases between them. CDR3 protein: CASGRSRGTEAFF. In DNA form, the CDR3 reads TGTGCCAGCGGACGGTCCCGGGGGACTGAAGCTTTCTTT.

The chain is built from TRBV5-1 and TRBJ1-2; 7 nucleotides align to TRBD1. Germline CDR1 SGHRS, CDR2 YFSETQ. The CDR3 covers 14 residues. With 4 bases clipped from V and 6 bases from J, the junction kept 9 bases outside the gene matches. CDR3: CASSQLGTADGYTF. CDR3 sequence (DNA): TGCGCCAGCAGCCAGCTAGGGACAGCTGATGGCTACACCTTC.

J is TRBJ2-5 and V is TRBV5-1; TRBD2 aligns across 15 bases. CDR1 is SGHRS, CDR2 YFSETQ, per germline. V shed 4 bases, J shed 5 bases, and the junction held 3 bases outside the gene matches. CDR3 length: 15 amino acids. The CDR3 DNA sequence: TGCGCCAGCAGCAGGACTAGCGGGAGGGTTGAGACCCAGTACTTC. Its protein product is CASSRTSGRVETQYF.

A note on this clonotype: The CDR3 does not close with the conserved phenylalanine or tryptophan, likely indicating a read error. The genes are TRBV7-2 and TRBJ2-7, with D hard to call. CDR1 is SGHTA and CDR2 is FQGNSA in the germline V gene. CDR3 length: 13 amino acids. V was trimmed by 5 bases and J by 4 bases, leaving 12 bases between them. The CDR3, as DNA: TGTGCCAGCAGCCGAAGACCGGAGTACGAGCAGTACTTA. This encodes CASSRRPEYEQYL.

V and J are TRBV30 and TRBJ2-1, with TRBD2 identical over 14 bases. The ends lost 2 bases at V and 8 bases at J; junction bases unmatched: 5. Germline lookup yields CDR1 GTSNPN and CDR2 SVGIG (reference sequence). This CDR3 contains 15 residues. This CDR3 is CAWSPGLAGVDEQFF. CDR3 coding DNA: TGTGCCTGGAGTCCGGGACTAGCGGGAGTAGATGAGCAGTTCTTC.

This clonotype was seen repeatedly, ten times or more. The chain combines TRBV18 with TRBJ2-7; D unresolved. Germline V gene data show CDR1 as KGHSH and CDR2 as LQKENI. Trimming removed 6 bases from V and 2 bases from J, with 14 bases in between. The CDR3 has 14 amino acids. CDR3 sequence reads: CASSDLAQAYEQYF. The CDR3, as DNA: TGTGCCAGCTCCGACCTGGCCCAGGCCTACGAGCAGTACTTC.

The V gene is TRBV2, the J gene TRBJ1-6; no definite D call. V lost 5 bases and J lost 4, with 12 bases in between. The CDR3 runs to 15 residues. Germline loops: CDR1 SNHLY, CDR2 FYNNEI. The CDR3 loop is CASSRVGPYNSPLHF. CDR3 bases: TGTGCCAGCAGTAGGGTAGGACCTTATAATTCACCCCTCCACTTT. The complete variable domain, with remaining parts taken from reference TRBV2 and TRBJ1-6, reads EPEVTQTPSHQVTQMGQEVILRCVPISNHLYFYWYRQILGQKVEFLVSFYNNEISEKSEIFDDQFSVERPDGSNFTLKIRSTKLEDSAMYFCASSRVGPYNSPLHFGNGTRLTVT.

V usage is TRBV7-9 and J usage is TRBJ2-5; 9 bases are a match to TRBD1. Germline assignment: CDR1 SEHNR and CDR2 FQNEAQ (reference sequence). V shed 2 bases, J shed 5 bases, and the junction held 9 bases outside the gene matches. This CDR3 is built from 16 residues. CDR3 loop: CASSLPLQGARETQYF. The DNA of the CDR3 is TGTGCCAGCAGCTTACCCTTACAGGGGGCACGGGAGACCCAGTACTTC.

This clonotype was detected a few times. V usage is TRBV12-3 or TRBV12-4 and J usage is TRBJ1-6, with D possibly matching TRBD1 (5 bases). Trimming stripped 2 bases from V and 7 bases from J, with 12 bases between. This CDR3 has 15 amino acids. CDR3 region: CASSLRGGGNSPLHF. The CDR3 region has the DNA TGTGCCAGCAGTTTACGGGGGGGGGGAAATTCACCCCTCCACTTT.

This chain connects TRBV5-1 to TRBJ1-2; 11 bases align to TRBD1. The CDR3 totals 15 residues. V gave up 4 bases and J gave up 6 bases; unmatched junction bases: 8. Germline CDR1 SGHRS, CDR2 YFSETQ. The CDR3 DNA reads as TGCGCCAGCAGCCTCAGGGACAGGGGGGAGGATGGCTACACCTTC. Protein: CASSLRDRGEDGYTF.

This clonotype was detected only a few times. This chain connects TRBV5-1 to TRBJ2-6, with D maybe TRBD2 (5 bases). Germline-derived CDR1 and CDR2 are SGHRS and YFSETQ. Trimming removed 1 base from V and 2 bases from J, with 10 bases in between. The CDR3 has 16 residues. The chain's CDR3 is CASSLSPGTGANVLTF. In DNA, the CDR3 is TGCGCCAGCAGCTTGTCACCGGGGACTGGGGCCAACGTCCTGACTTTC.

The CDR3 protein is CSARATGTGSDTQYF. The CDR3 DNA follows: TGCAGTGCTAGGGCAACCGGGACAGGGTCAGATACGCAGTATTTT. The genes are TRBV20-1 and TRBJ2-3; 9 bases fit TRBD1. Per the germline V gene, CDR1 is DFQATT and CDR2 is SNEGSKA (reference sequence). V gave up 3 bases and J gave up 4 bases; unmatched junction bases: 8. The CDR3 is 15 amino acids.

The chain employs TRBV4-1 and TRBJ2-1; D perhaps matches TRBD1 (6 bases). Germline V gene sequence: CDR1 MGHRA, CDR2 YSYEKL. V lost 2 bases to trimming and J lost 8 bases, with 10 bases between them. The CDR3 is 13 amino acids. The CDR3 coding sequence is TGCGCCAGCAGCCAATTGGACAGTGATGAGCAGTTCTTC. Translation gives CASSQLDSDEQFF.

Only a few counts were recorded for this clonotype. The chain has TRBV15 and TRBJ2-5; 12 bases are a match to TRBD2. CDR1 is LNHNV and CDR2 is YYDKDF in the germline V gene (reference sequence). Trimming removed 3 bases from V and 4 bases from J; junction bases left unmatched: 9. CDR3 length: 17 residues. For the CDR3, the DNA is TGTGCCACCAGCAGGATTCTAGGACTAGCGGGAAGAGAGACCCAGTACTTC. Protein sequence: CATSRILGLAGRETQYF.

This clonotype has more than one count but fewer than ten. The V gene is TRBV9, the J gene TRBJ2-1; D perhaps matches TRBD2 (5 bases). Per the germline V gene, CDR1 is SGDLS and CDR2 is YYNGEE. Trimming removed 0 bases from V and 4 bases from J, with 8 bases in between. The CDR3 consists of 14 residues. CDR3 coding DNA: TGTGCCAGCAGCGTAGGAGGGAAATACAATGAGCAGTTCTTC. It translates to CASSVGGKYNEQFF. Based on the CDR3 plus reference TRBV9 and TRBJ2-1, the full variable domain is DSGVTQTPKHLITATGQRVTLRCSPRSGDLSVYWYQQSLDQGLQFLIQYYNGEERAKGNILERFSAQQFPDLHSELNLSSLELGDSALYFCASSVGGKYNEQFFGPGTRLTVL.

The chain is built from TRBV7-2 and TRBJ2-5; TRBD1 aligns across 9 bases. Trimming took 5 bases from V and 5 from J; bases not matched to a gene: 6. The CDR3 length is 14 residues. Per germline, CDR1 SGHTA and CDR2 FQGNSA. CDR3 DNA sequence: TGTGCCAGCAGCCTAACAGGGGGCACTGAGACCCAGTACTTC. This encodes CASSLTGGTETQYF.

The chain is built from TRBV11-2 and TRBJ2-7; 8 positions agree with TRBD1. Germline trimming cut 6 bases from V and 6 bases from J; bases unmatched to any gene: 13. CDR1 and CDR2 (germline): SGHAT, FQNNGV. The CDR3 is 15 residues long. Written as DNA, the CDR3 is TGTGCCAGCAGTCCGGGCCCCAGGGGGCTAGGCGAGCAGTACTTC. Amino acids: CASSPGPRGLGEQYF.

V gene TRBV10-3 combines with J gene TRBJ2-7; 8 bases are shared with TRBD1. With 3 bases clipped from V and 4 bases from J, the junction kept 8 bases outside the gene matches. The length of the CDR3 is 15 residues. Germline-derived CDR1 and CDR2 are ENHRY and SYGVKD. CDR3 protein: CAISDSDRGRYEQYF. The CDR3 nucleotides are TGTGCCATCAGTGATTCCGACAGGGGAAGGTACGAGCAGTACTTC.

The chain links TRBV9 to TRBJ2-3; D may match TRBD1 or TRBD2 (6 bases each). The CDR3 sequence is 16 residues long. Trimming took 0 bases from V and 1 from J, leaving 12 bases between them. Germline CDR1 and CDR2: SGDLS and YYNGEE. The CDR3 coding sequence is TGTGCCAGCAGCGTAGTGGAGGGGGGTGGCACAGATACGCAGTATTTT. Encoded protein: CASSVVEGGGTDTQYF.

The V gene is TRBV5-1, the J gene TRBJ2-7; no clear D. The CDR3 loop spans 13 amino acids. Germline V gene lookup returns CDR1 SGHRS and CDR2 YFSETQ. Trimming removed 4 bases from V and 3 bases from J, with 11 bases in between. The CDR3 nucleotides read TGCGCCAGCAGCCCTGGCGGTCTCTACGAGCAGTACTTC. This sequence encodes CASSPGGLYEQYF. The entire variable domain, with the rest obtained from reference TRBV5-1 and TRBJ2-7, is as follows: KAGVTQTPRYLIKTRGQQVTLSCSPISGHRSVSWYQQTPGQGLQFLFEYFSETQRNKGNFPGRFSGRQFSNSRSEMNVSTLELGDSALYLCASSPGGLYEQYFGPGTRLTVT.

Of note for this clonotype: Since a much larger clone is just one base distant, this may be a read error. This chain links TRBV7-9 with TRBJ2-3, with 7 bases fitting TRBD1. CDR1 and CDR2 (germline): SEHNR, FQNEAQ (reference sequence). The CDR3 contains 15 residues. Germline trimming cut 3 bases from V and 0 bases from J; bases unmatched to any gene: 3. CDR3 protein: CASSFTGASTDTQYF. The CDR3 bases are TGTGCCAGCAGCTTCACAGGGGCTAGCACAGATACGCAGTATTTT. The full variable domain, in which reference TRBV7-9 and TRBJ2-3 provide the parts outside the CDR3, is DTGVSQNPRHKITKRGQNVTFRCDPISEHNRLYWYRQTLGQGPEFLTYFQNEAQLEKSRLLSDRFSAERPKGSFSTLEIQRTEQGDSAMYLCASSFTGASTDTQYFGPGTRLTVL.

This clonotype has more than one count but fewer than ten. This chain joins TRBV29-1 and TRBJ2-1; 12 nucleotides line up with TRBD1. Germline loops: CDR1 SQVTM, CDR2 ANQGSEA. The CDR3 runs 15 residues. With V trimmed by 3 bases and J by 9 bases, 9 bases remained unmatched. CDR3 amino acids: CSVDPMGQGAGEQFF. CDR3 DNA: TGCAGCGTTGATCCCATGGGACAGGGGGCGGGTGAGCAGTTCTTC.

The sample holds a few counts of this clonotype. The chain links TRBV20-1 to TRBJ2-7, with a tentative D call TRBD1 (6 bases). Germline lookup yields CDR1 DFQATT and CDR2 SNEGSKA (reference sequence). This CDR3 contains 13 residues. Trimming pared 7 bases from V and 1 base from J, leaving 14 bases between. CDR3 sequence reads: CSVRDNWSYEQYF. The CDR3 region has the DNA TGCAGTGTTCGGGACAATTGGTCCTACGAGCAGTACTTC.

This clonotype showed up just once. The V call is TRBV21-1, the J call TRBJ2-2; the D call of TRBD2 is as the table states it, not checked on the DNA. TRBV21-1 is reported as a pseudogene. This CDR3 contains 14 residues. CDR3 bases: TGTGCCAGCAGGTCTAGCGGGAGAAGGGAGGAGCTGTTTTTT. Protein: CASRSSGRREELFF.

This clonotype came up a few times. This chain links TRBV6-5 with TRBJ2-3, with TRBD2 matching 10 bases. This CDR3 comprises 17 residues. Germline V lookup: CDR1 MNHEY, CDR2 SVGAGI. V lost 2 bases and J lost 2; bases outside the gene matches: 7. CDR3 DNA: TGTGCCAGCAGTTACCAGAGCACTAGCGGGAACACAGATACGCAGTATTTT. As protein: CASSYQSTSGNTDTQYF.